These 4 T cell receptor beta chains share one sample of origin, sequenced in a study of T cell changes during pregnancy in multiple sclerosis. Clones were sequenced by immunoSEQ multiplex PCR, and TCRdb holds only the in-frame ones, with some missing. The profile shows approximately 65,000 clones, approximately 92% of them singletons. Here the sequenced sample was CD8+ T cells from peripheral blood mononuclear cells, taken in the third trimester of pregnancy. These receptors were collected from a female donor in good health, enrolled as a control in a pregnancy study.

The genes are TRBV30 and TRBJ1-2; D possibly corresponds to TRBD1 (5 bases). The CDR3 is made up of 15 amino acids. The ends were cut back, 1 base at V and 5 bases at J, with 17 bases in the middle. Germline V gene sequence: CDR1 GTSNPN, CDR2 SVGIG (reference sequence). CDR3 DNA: TGTGCCTGGAGTGGACAGCACTCGTTAATATATGGCTACACCTTC. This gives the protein CAWSGQHSLIYGYTF. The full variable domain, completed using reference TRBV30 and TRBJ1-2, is SQTIHQWPATLVQPVGSPLSLECTVEGTSNPNLYWYRQAAGRGLQLLFYSVGIGQISSEVPQNLSASRPQDRQFILSSKKLLLSDSGFYLCAWSGQHSLIYGYTFGSGTRLTVV.

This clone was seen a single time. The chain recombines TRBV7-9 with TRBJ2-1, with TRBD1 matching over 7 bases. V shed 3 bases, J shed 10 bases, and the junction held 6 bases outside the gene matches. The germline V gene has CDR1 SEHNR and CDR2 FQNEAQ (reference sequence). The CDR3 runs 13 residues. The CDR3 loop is CASSFDRVREQFF. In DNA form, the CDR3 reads TGTGCCAGCAGCTTTGACAGGGTACGGGAGCAGTTCTTC.

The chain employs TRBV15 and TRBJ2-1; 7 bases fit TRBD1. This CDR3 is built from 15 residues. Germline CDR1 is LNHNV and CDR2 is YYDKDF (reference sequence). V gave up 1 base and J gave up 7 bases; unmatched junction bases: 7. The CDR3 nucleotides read TGTGCCACCAGCAGAGGTTGGACAGGAAGGAATGAGCAGTTCTTC. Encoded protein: CATSRGWTGRNEQFF.

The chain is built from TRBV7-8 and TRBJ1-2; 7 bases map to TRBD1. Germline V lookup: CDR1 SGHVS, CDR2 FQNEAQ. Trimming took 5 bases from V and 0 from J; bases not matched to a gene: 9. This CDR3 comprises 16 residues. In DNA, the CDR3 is TGTGCCAGCAGCCCCGGGACAGCAGTTACTAACTATGGCTACACCTTC. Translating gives CASSPGTAVTNYGYTF.